Each of the 10 T cell receptor beta chains below was sequenced from the same sample in a study of follicular helper T cells after annual influenza vaccination (dated 2017 in TCRdb). The time point label of this sample denotes: 2014-2015 season, pre-vaccination. Libraries were made using the immunoSEQ multiplex PCR assay. TCRdb took over this immuneACCESS table, retaining in-frame rearrangements with V and J assigned. Such tables are incomplete; in checked studies, under half of the missing clones stem from an unresolved V gene, and the remainder is unexplained. The sample table lists about 13,000 clones, under 80% of them with a count of one. Of the sample, around 0.45% is held by the ten largest clones. This specimen consisted of CXCR5- memory CD4+ T cells sorted from blood, obtained on the day of influenza vaccination. The sample's cell subset or site label, decoded: CXCR5- memory CD4 T cells. The source of these receptors is an adult who received the influenza vaccine.

This chain links TRBV11-3 with TRBJ2-5; unclear D gene. The germline gives CDR1 SGHNT, CDR2 YENEEA. The CDR3 length is 15 residues. V dropped 1 base and J dropped 1 base, with 10 bases sitting between them. The CDR3 region is CASSLGLQTQETQYF. The CDR3 DNA sequence: TGTGCCAGCAGCTTAGGTCTGCAGACCCAAGAGACCCAGTACTTC.

This clone was seen just once. The chain links TRBV18 to TRBJ1-1; 7 bases align to TRBD1. V lost 4 bases and J lost 1; bases outside the gene matches: 3. The germline CDR1 and CDR2 sequences are KGHSH and LQKENI. The CDR3 covers 14 residues. The DNA of the CDR3 is TGTGCCAGCTCACGGACAGGTCAGAACACTGAAGCTTTCTTT. Translating it yields CASSRTGQNTEAFF.

The J gene is TRBJ1-2, the V gene TRBV2; D unresolved. The CDR3 consists of 12 residues. In germline, CDR1 is SNHLY, CDR2 FYNNEI. V was shortened by 7 bases and J by 5 bases, with 11 bases between the two germline ends. The CDR3 sequence: CASTGENYGYTF. CDR3 DNA sequence: TGTGCCAGCACCGGCGAAAATTATGGCTACACCTTC.

V gene TRBV4-2 combines with J gene TRBJ2-4; D is undetermined. From germline, CDR1 is LGHNA and CDR2 YNFKEQ. The CDR3 contains 15 residues. V lost 4 bases and J lost 4, with 14 bases in between. CDR3 sequence: CASSLVVPPKNIQYF. In DNA, the CDR3 is TGTGCCAGCAGCCTAGTGGTGCCCCCGAAAAACATTCAGTACTTC.

This CDR3 reads CASSDLAGASLVWYF. Written as DNA, the CDR3 is TGTGCCAGCAGTGACCTAGCGGGGGCCTCCTTGGTTTGGTATTTT. The chain joins TRBV6-4 to TRBJ2-3; 10 bases are a match to TRBD2. Losses at the gene ends were 2 bases for V and 14 bases for J; bases not matched to a gene: 13. CDR3 length equals 15 residues. Germline V gene lookup returns CDR1 MRHNA and CDR2 SNTAGT.

This clone showed up just once. This specimen includes other DNA sequences encoding the same CDR3. The CDR3 DNA sequence: TGCGCCAGCAGCCTTAACACCGGGGAGCTGTTTTTT. Its translation is CASSLNTGELFF. This sequence joins TRBV5-1 and TRBJ2-2, with D hard to call. The CDR3 is 12 amino acids. CDR1 is SGHRS and CDR2 is YFSETQ in the germline V gene. With 4 bases removed from V and 2 bases from J, the gap between germline ends came to 3 bases.

J is TRBJ1-3 and V is TRBV10-3, with a weak D call TRBD1 (6 bases). V was cut by 6 bases and J by 4 bases, with 16 bases left in between. CDR3 size: 15 residues. Germline CDR1 and CDR2: ENHRY and SYGVKD. The CDR3 spells CAISGRQAVGNTIYF. DNA of the CDR3: TGTGCCATCAGCGGTAGACAGGCGGTAGGAAACACCATATATTTT.

This clone was observed a few times. This chain links TRBV9 with TRBJ1-6; 7 nucleotides line up with TRBD1. The CDR3 extends over 14 amino acids. The ends lost 3 bases at V and 7 bases at J; junction bases unmatched: 4. Germline V gives CDR1 SGDLS, CDR2 YYNGEE. CDR3: CASSGQGMNSPLHF. For the CDR3, the DNA is TGTGCCAGCAGCGGACAGGGTATGAATTCACCCCTCCACTTT.

This clone was seen a few times. This sequence joins TRBV7-9 and TRBJ2-7, with D unresolved. The length of the CDR3 is 14 residues. Trimming removed 4 bases at V and 5 bases at J, with 15 bases between. The germline CDR1 and CDR2 sequences are SEHNR and FQNEAQ (reference sequence). As DNA, the CDR3 is TGTGCCAGCAGCTCCCCAGTGAAGCGAAACGAGCAGTACTTC. This gives the protein CASSSPVKRNEQYF.

V usage is TRBV1 and J usage is TRBJ2-7; the DNA was not compared with TRBD2, the D call given in the table. TRBV1 corresponds to a pseudogene. This CDR3 has 17 amino acids. The chain's CDR3 is CTSSQDSTSGGPYEQYF. DNA of the CDR3: TGCACCAGCAGCCAAGACTCCACTAGCGGGGGGCCCTACGAGCAGTACTTC.